This T cell receptor beta chain was captured by sequencing in a study of T-cell memory formation after mild COVID-19. Study-wide context: Largely, the TCR clusters proved donor specific. Study-wide results and caveats: Shrinking CD4+ clones were chiefly CM and EM; CD8+ ones were chiefly EMRA. Day 15 to 85 contracting clones showed balanced CD4/CD8; later expanders leaned CD4+. Cross-reactive memory appears to have joined, as suggested by some responding clones showing up in pre-infection memory.

CDR3 length: 18 amino acids. V was pared by 5 bases and J by 3 bases, with 14 bases of the junction left unmatched. CDR1 and CDR2 (germline): SEHNR, FQNEAQ (reference sequence). As concerns this clonotype: Its matching antigen is unknown.

TCRdb ran MiXCR on the 5' RACE reads and lists one entry per CDR3 protein. This table holds 110,000 or so distinct CDR3 sequences, around a fifth found once. The source is a man between 18 and 35 years old who had mild COVID-19 (a few samples of this study predate the infection). Cell type and time point are not known. The rearrangement links TRBV7-9 to TRBJ2-5; 11 bases agree with TRBD2. The sample taken for sequencing was PBMCs or a T cell subset sorted from them (not recorded which). CDR3: CASSHTTWRGLAEETQYF. The CDR3, as DNA: TGTGCCAGCAGCCATACTACCTGGCGGGGACTAGCGGAAGAGACCCAGTACTTC.